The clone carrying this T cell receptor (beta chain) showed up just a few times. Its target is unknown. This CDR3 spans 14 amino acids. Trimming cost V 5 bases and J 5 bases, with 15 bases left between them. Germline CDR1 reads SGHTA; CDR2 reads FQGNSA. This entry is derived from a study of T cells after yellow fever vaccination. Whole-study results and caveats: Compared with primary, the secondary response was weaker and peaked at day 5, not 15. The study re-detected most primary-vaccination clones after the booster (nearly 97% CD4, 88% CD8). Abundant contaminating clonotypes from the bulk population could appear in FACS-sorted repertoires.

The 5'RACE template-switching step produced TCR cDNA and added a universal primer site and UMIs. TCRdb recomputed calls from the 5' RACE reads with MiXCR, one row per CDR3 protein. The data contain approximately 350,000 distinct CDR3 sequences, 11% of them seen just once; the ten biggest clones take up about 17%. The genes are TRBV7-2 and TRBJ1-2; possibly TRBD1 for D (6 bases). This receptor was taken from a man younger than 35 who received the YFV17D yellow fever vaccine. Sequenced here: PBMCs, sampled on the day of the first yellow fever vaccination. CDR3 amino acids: CASSPDHRGYGYTF. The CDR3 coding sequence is TGTGCCAGCAGCCCCGACCATAGGGGGTATGGCTACACCTTC.